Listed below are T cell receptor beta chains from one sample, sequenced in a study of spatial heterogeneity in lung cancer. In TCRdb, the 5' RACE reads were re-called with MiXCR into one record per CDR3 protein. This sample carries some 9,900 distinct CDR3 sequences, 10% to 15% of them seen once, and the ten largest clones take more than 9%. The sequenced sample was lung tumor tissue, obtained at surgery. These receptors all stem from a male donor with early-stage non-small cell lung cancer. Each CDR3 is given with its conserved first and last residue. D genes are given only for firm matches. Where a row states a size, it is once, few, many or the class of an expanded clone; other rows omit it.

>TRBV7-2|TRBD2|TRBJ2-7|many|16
CASSLRAGDTTYEQYF
TGTGCCAGCAGCTTAAGGGCGGGGGATACAACCTACGAGCAGTACTTC
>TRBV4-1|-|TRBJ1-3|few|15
CASSPKDSSGNTIYF
TGCGCCAGCAGCCCAAAGGACAGCTCTGGAAACACCATATATTTT
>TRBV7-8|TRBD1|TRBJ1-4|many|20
CASSLGGGTRQGSNYEKLFF
TGTGCCAGCAGCTTAGGGGGGGGAACTAGACAGGGCTCGAACTATGAAAAACTGTTTTTT
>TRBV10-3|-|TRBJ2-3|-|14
CAISEVPNTDTQYF
TGTGCCATCAGTGAGGTCCCAAACACAGATACGCAGTATTTT
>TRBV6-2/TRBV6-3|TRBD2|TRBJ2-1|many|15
CASRWTSGKYNEQFF
TGTGCCAGCAGGTGGACTAGCGGGAAGTACAATGAGCAGTTCTTC
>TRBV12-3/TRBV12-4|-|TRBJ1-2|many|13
CASSLSGNYGYTF
TGTGCCAGCAGTTTATCAGGGAACTATGGCTACACCTTC
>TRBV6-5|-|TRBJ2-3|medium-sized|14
CASSPRGPEDTQYF
TGTGCCAGCAGCCCCCGGGGCCCAGAAGATACGCAGTATTTT
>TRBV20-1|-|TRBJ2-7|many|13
CSARDPRTREQYF
TGCAGTGCTAGAGATCCCAGGACGAGGGAGCAGTACTTC
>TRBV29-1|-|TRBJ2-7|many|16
CSVAFAPDGPPYEQYF
TGCAGCGTTGCCTTCGCCCCCGATGGACCGCCCTACGAGCAGTACTTC
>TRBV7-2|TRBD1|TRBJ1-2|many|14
CASRLGQGGYGYTF
TGTGCCAGCAGACTAGGACAGGGGGGCTATGGCTACACCTTC
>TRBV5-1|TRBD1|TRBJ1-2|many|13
CASSSGTAGGYTF
TGCGCCAGCAGCTCCGGGACAGCGGGAGGCTACACCTTC
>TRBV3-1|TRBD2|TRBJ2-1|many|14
CATTGRASYNEQFF
TGTGCCACCACCGGGAGGGCGTCCTACAATGAGCAGTTCTTC
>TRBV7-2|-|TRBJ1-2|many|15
CASSPRGGANYGYTF
TGTGCCAGCAGCCCGAGGGGCGGGGCGAACTATGGCTACACCTTC
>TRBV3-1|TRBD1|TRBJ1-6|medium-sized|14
CASSGGQTNSPLHF
TGTGCCAGCAGCGGGGGACAGACGAATTCACCCCTCCACTTT
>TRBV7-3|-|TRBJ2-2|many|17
CASSPGVGPKNTGELFF
TGTGCCAGCAGCCCAGGGGTGGGACCCAAGAACACCGGGGAGCTGTTTTTT
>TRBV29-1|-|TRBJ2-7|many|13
CSVEDRGARVQYF
TGCAGCGTTGAAGATCGGGGGGCGAGGGTGCAGTACTTC
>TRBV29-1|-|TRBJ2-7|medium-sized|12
CSVWDNQYEQYF
TGCAGCGTTTGGGACAATCAATACGAGCAGTACTTC
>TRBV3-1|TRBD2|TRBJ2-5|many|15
CASSQVVAGGLAQYF
TGTGCCAGCAGCCAAGTAGTAGCGGGAGGCCTGGCCCAGTACTTC
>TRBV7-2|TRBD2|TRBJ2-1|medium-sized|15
CASSLKAGGGNEQFF
TGTGCCAGCAGCTTAAAGGCGGGAGGCGGCAATGAGCAGTTCTTC
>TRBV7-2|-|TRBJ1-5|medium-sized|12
CASSFMAQPQHF
TGTGCCAGCAGCTTTATGGCTCAGCCCCAGCATTTT
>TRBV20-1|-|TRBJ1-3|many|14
CSASWTDSGNTIYF
TGCAGTGCTAGCTGGACAGACTCTGGAAACACCATATATTTT
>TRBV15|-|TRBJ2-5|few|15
CATSRDQTGQETQYF
TGTGCCACCAGCAGAGATCAGACAGGCCAAGAGACCCAGTACTTC
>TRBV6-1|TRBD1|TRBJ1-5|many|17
CASSERRQGPGNQPQHF
TGTGCCAGCAGTGAAAGACGACAGGGACCTGGCAATCAGCCCCAGCATTTT
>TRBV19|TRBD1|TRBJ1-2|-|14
CASSIEDRGYGYTF
TGTGCCAGTAGTATAGAAGACAGGGGATATGGCTACACCTTC
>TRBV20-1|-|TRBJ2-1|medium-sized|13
CSAGWMTDNEQFF
TGCAGTGCGGGCTGGATGACGGACAATGAGCAGTTCTTC
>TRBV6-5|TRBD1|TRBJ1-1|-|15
CASSRDRGRGSQAFF
TGTGCCAGCAGTCGGGACAGGGGGCGCGGGTCCCAAGCTTTCTTT
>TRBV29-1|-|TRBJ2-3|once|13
CSVEDKNTDTQYF
TGCAGCGTTGAAGATAAAAACACAGATACGCAGTATTTT
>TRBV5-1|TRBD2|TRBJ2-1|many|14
CASSLGGLMNEQFF
TGCGCCAGCAGCTTGGGGGGACTAATGAATGAGCAGTTCTTC
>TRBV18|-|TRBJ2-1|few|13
CASSPDSHNEQFF
TGTGCCAGCTCACCGGACAGCCACAATGAGCAGTTCTTC
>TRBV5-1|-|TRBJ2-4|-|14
CASSYTEGMGIQYF
TGCGCCAGCAGCTATACGGAGGGGATGGGCATTCAGTACTTC
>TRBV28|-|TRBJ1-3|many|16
CASRSAVGTSGDTIYF
TGTGCCAGCAGGTCGGCGGTCGGAACCTCTGGAGACACCATATATTTT
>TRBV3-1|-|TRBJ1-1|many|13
CASSQPPDTEAFF
TGTGCCAGCAGCCAACCCCCGGACACTGAAGCTTTCTTT
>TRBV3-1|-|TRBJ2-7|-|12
CASSQVRYEQYF
TGTGCCAGCAGCCAAGTTAGGTACGAGCAGTACTTC
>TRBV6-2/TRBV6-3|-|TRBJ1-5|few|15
CASKPVGRGNQPQHF
TGTGCCAGCAAACCTGTGGGCAGGGGCAATCAGCCCCAGCATTTT
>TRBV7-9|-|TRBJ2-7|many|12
CASSKTSYEQYF
TGTGCCAGCAGCAAAACCTCCTACGAGCAGTACTTC
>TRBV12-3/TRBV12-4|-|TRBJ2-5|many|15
CASSPEGLYGETQYF
TGTGCCAGCAGTCCCGAAGGTCTTTACGGGGAGACCCAGTACTTC
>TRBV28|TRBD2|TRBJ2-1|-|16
CASSFTSGRAPDEQFF
TGTGCCAGCAGTTTTACTAGCGGGAGGGCCCCGGATGAGCAGTTCTTC
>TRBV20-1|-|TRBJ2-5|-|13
CSALWTAKETQYF
TGCAGTGCTCTATGGACAGCCAAAGAGACCCAGTACTTC
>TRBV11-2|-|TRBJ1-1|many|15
CASSLIWTVNTEAFF
TGTGCCAGCAGCTTAATCTGGACGGTGAACACTGAAGCTTTCTTT
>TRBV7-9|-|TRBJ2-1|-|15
CASSLAGGGEDEQFF
TGTGCCAGCAGCTTAGCTGGAGGGGGGGAAGATGAGCAGTTCTTC
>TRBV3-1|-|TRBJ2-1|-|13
CASSPLPGSEQFF
TGTGCCAGCAGCCCCCTACCTGGGAGTGAGCAGTTCTTC
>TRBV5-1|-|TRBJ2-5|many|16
CASSLGLVRTKETQYF
TGCGCCAGCAGCTTGGGATTAGTTCGGACAAAAGAGACCCAGTACTTC
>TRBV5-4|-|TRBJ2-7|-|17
CASSFGVSVEERYEQYF
TGTGCCAGCAGCTTTGGAGTTTCGGTGGAAGAGCGCTACGAGCAGTACTTC
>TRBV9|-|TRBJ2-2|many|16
CASSVGVNMVSGELFF
TGTGCCAGCAGCGTAGGGGTGAATATGGTATCCGGGGAGCTGTTTTTT